These 10 T cell receptor beta chains were sequenced from one sample in a study of cytomegalovirus exposure and HLA in healthy donors. The primer mix had 60 Vbeta and 13 Jbeta primers. Using immunoSEQ multiplex PCR, the repertoire was profiled, and TCRdb retains in-frame clones only, with some absent. Here the sample spans 130,000 to 150,000 clones, roughly 65% being singletons. Sample: PBMCs. The receptor source for this set is a man aged 55-75 years in good health and CMV-seronegative.

V usage is TRBV5-1 and J usage is TRBJ2-1; a possible D gene is TRBD2 (6 bases). There are 16 residues in the CDR3. Trimming took 0 bases from V and 3 from J, leaving 13 bases between them. CDR1 and CDR2 (germline): SGHRS, YFSETQ. Here the CDR3 DNA reads TGCGCCAGCAGCTTGGCCGTGGCGGGAAGCTACAATGAGCAGTTCTTC. Protein sequence: CASSLAVAGSYNEQFF.

The DNA for the CDR3 is TGCGCCAGCAGCACCTCAGGGGGCGCCTACGAGCAGTACTTC. Translating it yields CASSTSGGAYEQYF. The chain uses TRBV5-1 and TRBJ2-7; the match to TRBD1 covers 8 bases. CDR3 size: 14 residues. Germline trimming cut 4 bases from V and 2 bases from J; bases unmatched to any gene: 5. Germline-derived CDR1 and CDR2 are SGHRS and YFSETQ.

This chain connects TRBV28 to TRBJ1-5; tentatively, D is TRBD1 (6 bases). Germline-derived CDR1 and CDR2 are MDHEN and SYDVKM. This CDR3 comprises 20 residues. V shed 5 bases and J shed 0 bases, with 26 bases lying between them. This CDR3 reads CASSPGSGTQNHYSNQPQHF. In nucleotides, the CDR3 is TGTGCCAGCAGTCCCGGCTCCGGGACACAAAACCATTATAGCAATCAGCCCCAGCATTTT.

The chain's CDR3 is CASTTLAGGPHEQFF. The CDR3 region has the DNA TGTGCCAGCACGACACTAGCGGGAGGGCCCCATGAGCAGTTCTTC. The rearrangement uses TRBV27 and TRBJ2-1, with TRBD2 matching over 13 bases. Germline CDR1 MNHEY, CDR2 SMNVEV (reference sequence). The CDR3 has 15 amino acids. The V segment lost 7 bases and the J segment 8 bases; nucleotides outside the gene matches: 8.

The V gene is TRBV5-6, the J gene TRBJ2-3; 7 nucleotides match TRBD1. The germline CDR1 and CDR2 sequences are SGHDT and YYEEEE. CDR3 length equals 16 residues. V dropped 1 base and J dropped 0; count of bases not matched to a gene: 5. This CDR3 reads CASSLYGTASTDTQYF. The DNA of the CDR3 is TGTGCCAGCAGCTTGTACGGGACAGCCAGCACAGATACGCAGTATTTT.

V and J are TRBV5-4 and TRBJ2-5; the D is unclear. Germline V gene data show CDR1 as SGHNT and CDR2 as YYREEE (reference sequence). CDR3 length equals 12 residues. Trimming left V 0 bases short and J 5 bases short, with 5 bases between. The CDR3 sequence: CASSLVEETQYF. The DNA of the CDR3 is TGTGCCAGCAGCTTGGTCGAGGAGACCCAGTACTTC.

This clone has more than one count but fewer than ten. This chain uses TRBV7-6 with TRBJ1-5; D not resolved. Trimming removed 0 bases from V and 5 bases from J, with 8 bases in between. This CDR3 has 14 residues. Germline lookup yields CDR1 SGHVS and CDR2 FNYEAQ. CDR3 residues: CASSLARRDQPQHF. The CDR3 coding sequence is TGTGCCAGCAGCTTAGCAAGACGGGATCAGCCCCAGCATTTT.

The chain joins TRBV19 to TRBJ1-5, with D maybe TRBD1 (6 bases). CDR3 length: 14 residues. V was trimmed by 5 bases and J by 3 bases, leaving 11 bases between them. CDR1 and CDR2 from the germline V gene are LNHDA and SQIVND (reference sequence). The CDR3 DNA is TGTGCCAGTAGTCCCAGGGGCCCCAATCAGCCCCAGCATTTT. Protein product: CASSPRGPNQPQHF.

The genes are TRBV7-3 and TRBJ2-7; TRBD1 matches at 7 bases. This CDR3 spans 13 amino acids. Germline assignment: CDR1 SGHTA and CDR2 FQGTGA. The V gene end was trimmed by 4 bases and the J gene end by 6 bases; junction bases not matched to a gene: 6. The chain's CDR3 is CASSSDRVGEQYF. The CDR3 DNA is TGTGCCAGCAGCTCTGACAGGGTGGGCGAGCAGTACTTC.

The J gene is TRBJ2-7, the V gene TRBV6-6; maybe TRBD2 (6 bases). Germline V gene lookup returns CDR1 MNHNY and CDR2 SVGAGI (reference sequence). The V end lost 2 bases, the J end lost 5 bases, and 10 bases lay between the germline ends. This CDR3 region has 13 residues. CDR3 sequence (DNA): TGTGCCAGCAGTTACGCGGGAAGGGACGAGCAGTACTTC. This sequence encodes CASSYAGRDEQYF.